This T cell receptor (beta chain) was obtained from a study of CD8 T cells in Susac syndrome. The CDR3 contains 16 residues. The germline gives CDR1 SNHLY, CDR2 FYNNEI. V dropped 1 base and J dropped 0 bases, with 10 bases sitting between them. Random hexamers were used to reverse transcribe an amount of roughly 0.45 to 1 ug RNA. The TCR beta CDR3 was amplified by immunoSEQ multiplex PCR across 54 Vbeta, 13 Jbeta. TCRdb used MiXCR to reprocess the immunoSEQ multiplex PCR reads, holding one entry per CDR3 protein. In the table there are roughly 130,000 distinct CDR3 sequences, around 94% of which are singletons. This clonotype was observed once. Sequencing of TCR beta was undertaken in CD8+ and CD4+ T cells derived from blood. In contrast to the negatively isolated CD8+ and CD4+ T cells, TEMRA cells were FACS-enriched.

Sequencing used CD4+ T cells from PBMCs. This chain links TRBV2 with TRBJ1-5, with no clear D. This receptor was identified in a human donor with multiple sclerosis. The CDR3 reads CASSEGQFYSNQPQHF. For the CDR3, the DNA is TGTGCCAGCAGTGAAGGGCAGTTCTATAGCAATCAGCCCCAGCATTTT.